The text below deals with one TCR beta chain. Its antigen is unknown. Sequencing was performed with immunoSEQ multiplex PCR; in TCRdb, only in-frame clones are kept and a portion is missing. Altogether about 180,000 clones are present, 86% being singletons, with the ten largest covering 2% to 3%. The donors formed part of the approximately 120-subject validation cohort, distinct from the roughly 630-subject first cohort. These data belong to a study of cytomegalovirus exposure and HLA in healthy donors. The CDR3 totals 15 residues. Germline V CDR1 and CDR2: SNHLY, FYNNEI. Trimming took off 10 bases at V and 7 bases at J, with 22 bases between the two ends. Overall study results and limits: Some public TCRs appeared in many individuals, while most sequences were rare.

The chain has TRBV2 and TRBJ1-4; maybe TRBD1 (6 bases). Sequenced input: PBMCs. The TCR was taken from a young man in good health and CMV-seropositive. CDR3 residues: CANQRGGGASEKLFF. CDR3 sequence (DNA): TGTGCCAATCAAAGGGGAGGGGGGGCGAGTGAAAAACTGTTTTTT.